The rows below give T cell receptor beta chains drawn from one sample of a study of radiation and T cells in renal cell carcinoma. Measured with immunoSEQ multiplex PCR; TCRdb has only the in-frame clones, and not every one. The table shows about 62,000 clones, with around 80% occurring only once. The material was blood, obtained from a patient whose treatment included radiotherapy and nephrectomy. The receptors come from a man in his fifties or sixties with renal cell carcinoma. Both conserved end residues are part of each CDR3. A D gene is named only where the DNA matches it firmly. Rows may omit the clone size; those that give it use once, few, many or a size class.

j_call v_call clone_size d_call cdr3_nt cdr3_aa
TRBJ1-1 TRBV7-9 NA NA TGTGCCAGCAGCTTAGCGCCGGGTGAAGCTTTCTTT CASSLAPGEAFF
TRBJ2-3 TRBV30 NA TRBD2 TGTGCCTGGAAAAAGCGGGGGGCCGGGGCAGATACGCAGTATTTT CAWKKRGAGADTQYF
TRBJ2-4 TRBV7-6 NA NA TGTGCCAGCAGCTTAGCGCTGGGGGGGGCAGACATTCAGTACTTC CASSLALGGADIQYF
TRBJ2-1 TRBV29-1 NA NA TGCAGCGCTAATTACAATGAGCAGTTCTTC CSANYNEQFF
TRBJ2-3 TRBV7-3 once NA TGTGCCAGCAGCCATGCCCGAGGTGCAGATACGCAGTATTTT CASSHARGADTQYF
TRBJ1-1 TRBV18 NA TRBD1 TGTGCCAGCTCACAGTCACAGGGGGCGTTTAATACTGAAGCTTTCTTT CASSQSQGAFNTEAFF
TRBJ2-1 TRBV19 NA NA TGTGCCAGTAGTATAAGAGGGTCGGTGGGTGAGCAGTTCTTC CASSIRGSVGEQFF
TRBJ2-3 TRBV7-3 medium-sized TRBD2 TGTGCCAGCAGCTTATTAGCGGGCGGCTGGGATACGCAGTATTTT CASSLLAGGWDTQYF
TRBJ1-1 TRBV5-6 NA NA TGTGCCAGCAGCTTTGTCACTGAAGCTTTCTTT CASSFVTEAFF
TRBJ1-5 TRBV10-3 once NA TGTGCCATCAGGGACCTTTTAAATCAGCCCCAGCATTTT CAIRDLLNQPQHF
TRBJ1-1 TRBV5-1 once TRBD1 TGCGCCAGCAGCTTGGAAGGGGGCGGCGTTGAAGCTTTCTTT CASSLEGGGVEAFF
TRBJ2-1 TRBV18 NA TRBD2 TGTGCCAGCTCACCCCTCCAAGGTCTAGCGGGAGTGCTCGACAATGAGCAGTTCTTC CASSPLQGLAGVLDNEQFF
TRBJ2-2 TRBV11-2 NA NA TGTGCCAGCACATTGAGAGGTACCGGGGAGCTGTTTTTT CASTLRGTGELFF
TRBJ2-3 TRBV29-1 once NA TGCAGCGTCGTTACAGGTCAAGGCACAGATACGCAGTATTTT CSVVTGQGTDTQYF
TRBJ1-6 TRBV2 few NA TGTGCCATCACCAGGGGCCATAATTCACCCCTCCACTTT CAITRGHNSPLHF
TRBJ1-1 TRBV6-5 NA TRBD1 TGTGCCAGCAGTTCGGACAGGGGCCTAGATTCTGCTTTCTTT CASSSDRGLDSAFF
TRBJ1-3 TRBV19 NA NA TGTGCCAGTAGTATAACGATTGCGGGACGCGGGGGGTCTGGAAACACCATATATTTT CASSITIAGRGGSGNTIYF
TRBJ2-3 TRBV2 NA NA TGTGCCAGCAGGATGCGGAGCGACACAGATACGCAGTATTTT CASRMRSDTDTQYF
TRBJ2-7 TRBV21-1 NA NA TGTGCCAGCGGGACAGGGGAATGTGGTGCCTACGAGCAGTACTTC CASGTGECGAYEQYF
TRBJ1-1 TRBV7-9 NA NA TGTGCCAGCAGCTTAATTATCGTGGACACTGAAGCTTTCTTT CASSLIIVDTEAFF
TRBJ1-3 TRBV15 NA NA TGTGCCACCAGCAGAGCTCCTCAGGGGATTGGAAACACCATATATTTT CATSRAPQGIGNTIYF
TRBJ2-3 TRBV4-2 NA NA TGTGCCAGCAGCCAAGTATTGGACACAGATACGCAGTATTTT CASSQVLDTDTQYF
TRBJ1-1 TRBV7-3 NA NA TGTGCCAGCAGCTTAGGTCCCCGCATGAACACTGAAGCTTTCTTT CASSLGPRMNTEAFF
TRBJ1-2 TRBV18 NA NA TGTGCCAGCTCACCAGACGCAGATGGCTACACCTTC CASSPDADGYTF
TRBJ2-7 TRBV6-6 NA NA TGTGCCAGCAGTTACTCGTCAGTAAGCTACGAGCAGTACTTC CASSYSSVSYEQYF
TRBJ1-2 TRBV19 NA NA TGTGCCAGTAGTATGGGCTGGGACTTCGACTATGGCTACACCTTC CASSMGWDFDYGYTF
TRBJ1-1 TRBV2 NA NA TGTGCCAGCAGTGAAGGGGTCCCTGAAGCTTTCTTT CASSEGVPEAFF
TRBJ1-4 TRBV5-1 NA NA TGCGCCAGCAGCTTCGGCGGTCCGGGGGAAAAACTGTTTTTT CASSFGGPGEKLFF
TRBJ2-3 TRBV19 NA NA TGTGCCAGTAGTATTTCAGGGACCACAGATACGCAGTATTTT CASSISGTTDTQYF
TRBJ2-7 TRBV10-3 NA NA TGTGCCATCAGTGGTAACCGACGGGTATCCTACGAGCAGTACTTC CAISGNRRVSYEQYF
TRBJ2-1 TRBV2 NA NA TGTGCCAGCAGCCCCCGGCGGGTACTCAATGAGCAGTTCTTC CASSPRRVLNEQFF
TRBJ2-2 TRBV10-2 NA NA TGCGCCAGCAGCCCCGGCACCGGGGAGCTGTTTTTT CASSPGTGELFF
TRBJ2-3 TRBV9 NA NA TGTGCCAGCAGCGACAGGGTTCTCACAGATACGCAGTATTTT CASSDRVLTDTQYF
TRBJ1-4 TRBV30 NA NA TGTGCCTGGGGACCAGGGAGAACGAATGAAAAACTGTTTTTT CAWGPGRTNEKLFF
TRBJ2-4 TRBV5-4 NA TRBD2 TGTGCCAGCAGCCCGGGACTAGCGGGGGTACTAGCCAAAAACATTCAGTACTTC CASSPGLAGVLAKNIQYF
TRBJ1-1 TRBV4-3 NA TRBD1 TGCGCCAGCAGCCAGGGGACAGGGTTTGATGAAGCTTTCTTT CASSQGTGFDEAFF
TRBJ2-7 TRBV4-1 NA TRBD2 TGCGCCAGCAAACGGGAGGAGACCGCGTACGAGCAGTACTTC CASKREETAYEQYF
TRBJ1-4 TRBV5-1 few NA TGCGCCAGCAGCTCCTCTTCAACTCTGGACGGTGCAACTAATGAAAAACTGTTTTTT CASSSSSTLDGATNEKLFF
TRBJ2-5 TRBV14 NA TRBD2 TGTGCCAGCAGCCATATAGCGGGAGAGACCCAGTACTTC CASSHIAGETQYF
TRBJ2-1 TRBV5-1 NA NA TGCGCCAGCAGCTCCGGGACTGTCGGGAATGAGCAGTTCTTC CASSSGTVGNEQFF
TRBJ2-7 TRBV5-4 NA TRBD1 TGTGCCAGCAGCTGGGACAGGCGCGAGCAGTACTTC CASSWDRREQYF
TRBJ1-4 TRBV18 once NA TGTGCCAGCTCACCGGCGGTAACTAATGAAAAACTGTTTTTT CASSPAVTNEKLFF